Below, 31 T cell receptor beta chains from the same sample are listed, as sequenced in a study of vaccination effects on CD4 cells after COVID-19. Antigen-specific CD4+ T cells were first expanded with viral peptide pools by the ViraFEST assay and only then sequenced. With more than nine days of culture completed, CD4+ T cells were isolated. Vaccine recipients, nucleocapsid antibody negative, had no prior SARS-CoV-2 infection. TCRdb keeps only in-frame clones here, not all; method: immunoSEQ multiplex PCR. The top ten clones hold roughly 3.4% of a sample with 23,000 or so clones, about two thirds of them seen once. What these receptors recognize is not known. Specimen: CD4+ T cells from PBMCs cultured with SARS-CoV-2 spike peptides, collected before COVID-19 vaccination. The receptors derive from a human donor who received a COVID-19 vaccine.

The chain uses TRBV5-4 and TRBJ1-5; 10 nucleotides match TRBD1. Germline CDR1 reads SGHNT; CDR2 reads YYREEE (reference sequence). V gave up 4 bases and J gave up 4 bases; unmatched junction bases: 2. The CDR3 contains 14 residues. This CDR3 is CASSPGQGNQPQHF. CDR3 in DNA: TGTGCCAGCAGCCCGGGACAGGGGAATCAGCCCCAGCATTTT.

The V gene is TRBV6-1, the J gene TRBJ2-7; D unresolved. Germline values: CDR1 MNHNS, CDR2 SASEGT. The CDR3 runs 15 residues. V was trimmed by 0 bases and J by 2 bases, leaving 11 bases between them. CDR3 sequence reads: CASSEAFTRTYEQYF. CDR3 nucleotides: TGTGCCAGCAGTGAAGCCTTCACGCGGACCTACGAGCAGTACTTC.

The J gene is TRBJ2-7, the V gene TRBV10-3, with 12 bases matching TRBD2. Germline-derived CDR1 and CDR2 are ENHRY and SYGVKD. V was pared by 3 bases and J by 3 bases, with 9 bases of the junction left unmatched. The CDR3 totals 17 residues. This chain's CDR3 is CAISDLTSGRGGYEQYF. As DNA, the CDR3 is TGTGCCATCAGTGATCTGACTAGCGGGAGAGGAGGCTACGAGCAGTACTTC.

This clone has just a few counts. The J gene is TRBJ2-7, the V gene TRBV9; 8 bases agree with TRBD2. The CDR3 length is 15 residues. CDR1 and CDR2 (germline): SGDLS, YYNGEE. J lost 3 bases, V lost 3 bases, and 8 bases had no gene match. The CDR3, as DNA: TGTGCCAGCAGCGCAGCAACGGGACTAGACTACGAGCAGTACTTC. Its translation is CASSAATGLDYEQYF.

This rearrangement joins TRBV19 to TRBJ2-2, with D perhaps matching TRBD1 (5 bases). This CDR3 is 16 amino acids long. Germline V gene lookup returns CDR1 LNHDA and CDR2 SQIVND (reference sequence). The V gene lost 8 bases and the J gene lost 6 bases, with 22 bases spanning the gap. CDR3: CASSDSQRGLSGELFF. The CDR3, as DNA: TGTGCCAGTTCCGACAGTCAAAGGGGATTATCCGGGGAGCTGTTTTTT.

The CDR3 bases are TGTGCCAGCAGCCCGGCGGGAGACTTAAATGAGCAGTTCTTC. It encodes CASSPAGDLNEQFF. The chain is built from TRBV3-1 (or the pseudogene TRBV3-2) and TRBJ2-1, with 7 bases that match TRBD2. Germline lookup yields CDR1 LGHDT and CDR2 YNNKEL (reference sequence). The CDR3 is 14 residues long. V shed 4 bases and J 7 bases; nucleotides not matched to a gene: 7.

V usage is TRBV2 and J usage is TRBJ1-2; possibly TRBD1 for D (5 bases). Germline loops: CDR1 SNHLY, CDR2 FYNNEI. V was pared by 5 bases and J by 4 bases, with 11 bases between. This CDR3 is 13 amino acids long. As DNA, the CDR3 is TGTGCCAGCAGTACCGGGACGGCCTATGGCTACACCTTC. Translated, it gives CASSTGTAYGYTF.

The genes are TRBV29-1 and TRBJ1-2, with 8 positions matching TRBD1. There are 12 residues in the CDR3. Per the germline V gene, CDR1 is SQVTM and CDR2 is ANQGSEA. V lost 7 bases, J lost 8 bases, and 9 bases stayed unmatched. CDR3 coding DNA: TGCAGCGCCGACAGGGGAGCGGGGGGCTACACCTTC. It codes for CSADRGAGGYTF.

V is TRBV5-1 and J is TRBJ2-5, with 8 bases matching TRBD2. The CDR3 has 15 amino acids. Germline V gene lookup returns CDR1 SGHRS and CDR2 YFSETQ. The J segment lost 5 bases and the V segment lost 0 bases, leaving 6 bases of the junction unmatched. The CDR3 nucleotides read TGCGCCAGCAGCTTGGGGGGTAGCGGGAAGGAGACCCAGTACTTC. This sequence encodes CASSLGGSGKETQYF.

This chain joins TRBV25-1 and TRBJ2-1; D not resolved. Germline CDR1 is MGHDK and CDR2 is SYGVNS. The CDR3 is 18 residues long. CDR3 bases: TGTGCTGCGGTTAGTCTTCGCATGGCCTATTTCTCCTACAATGAGCAGTTCTTC. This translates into CAAVSLRMAYFSYNEQFF.

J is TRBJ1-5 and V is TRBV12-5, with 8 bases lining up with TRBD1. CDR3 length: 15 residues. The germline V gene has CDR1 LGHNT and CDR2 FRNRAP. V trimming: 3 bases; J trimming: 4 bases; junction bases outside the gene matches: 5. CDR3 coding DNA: TGTGCTAGTGGTTTAGGACAGGGCCCGAATCAGCCCCAGCATTTT. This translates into CASGLGQGPNQPQHF.

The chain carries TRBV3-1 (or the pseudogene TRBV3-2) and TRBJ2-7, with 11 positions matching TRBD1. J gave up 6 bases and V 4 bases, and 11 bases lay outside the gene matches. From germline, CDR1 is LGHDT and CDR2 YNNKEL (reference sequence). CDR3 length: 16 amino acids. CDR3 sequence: CASSPERGQGGPEQYF. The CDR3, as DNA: TGTGCCAGCAGCCCGGAACGGGGACAGGGGGGTCCCGAGCAGTACTTC.

The CDR3 DNA follows: TGTGCCAGCTCAGGGGCGGTAGCTAACTATGGCTACACCTTC. Its translation is CASSGAVANYGYTF. This chain links TRBV18 with TRBJ1-2, with D possibly being TRBD1 (5 bases). Germline V gene sequence: CDR1 KGHSH, CDR2 LQKENI. This CDR3 is built from 14 residues. Trimming took off 5 bases at V and 0 bases at J, with 10 bases between the two ends.

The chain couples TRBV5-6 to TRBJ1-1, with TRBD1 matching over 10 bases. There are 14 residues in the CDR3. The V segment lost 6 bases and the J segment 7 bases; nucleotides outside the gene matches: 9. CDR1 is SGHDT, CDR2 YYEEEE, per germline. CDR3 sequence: CASKTRQGAGEAFF. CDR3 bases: TGTGCCAGCAAGACGAGACAGGGGGCAGGTGAAGCTTTCTTT.

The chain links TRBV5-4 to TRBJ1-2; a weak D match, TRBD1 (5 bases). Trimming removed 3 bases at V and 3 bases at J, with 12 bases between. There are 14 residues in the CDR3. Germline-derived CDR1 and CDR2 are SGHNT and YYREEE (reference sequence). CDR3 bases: TGTGCCAGCAGCTATGGGGCGGTTGACTATGGCTACACCTTC. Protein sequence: CASSYGAVDYGYTF.

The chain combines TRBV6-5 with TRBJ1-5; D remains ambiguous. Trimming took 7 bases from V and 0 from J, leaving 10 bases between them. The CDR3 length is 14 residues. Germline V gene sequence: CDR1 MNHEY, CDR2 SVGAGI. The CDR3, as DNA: TGTGCCAGCACCCCCGGGTATAGCAATCAGCCCCAGCATTTT. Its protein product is CASTPGYSNQPQHF.

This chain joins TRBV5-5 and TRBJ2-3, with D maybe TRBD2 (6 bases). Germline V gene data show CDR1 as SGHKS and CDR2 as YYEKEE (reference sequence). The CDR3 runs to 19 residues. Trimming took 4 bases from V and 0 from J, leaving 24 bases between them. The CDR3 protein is CASSQKGTYQAGSTDTQYF. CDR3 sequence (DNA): TGTGCCAGCAGCCAAAAAGGGACTTACCAGGCGGGAAGCACAGATACGCAGTATTTT.

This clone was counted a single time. Here the CDR3 reads CASSAGLAQEEQYF. CDR3 DNA sequence: TGTGCCAGCAGCGCGGGACTAGCCCAAGAAGAGCAGTACTTC. This chain connects TRBV9 to TRBJ2-7, with 9 bases matching TRBD2. The trim removed 3 bases at V and 7 bases at J, leaving 8 bases unmatched. This CDR3 contains 14 residues. Germline CDR1 is SGDLS and CDR2 is YYNGEE.

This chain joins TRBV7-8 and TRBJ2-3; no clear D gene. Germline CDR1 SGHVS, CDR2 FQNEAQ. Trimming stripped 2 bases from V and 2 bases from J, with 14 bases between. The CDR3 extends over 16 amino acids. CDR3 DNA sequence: TGTGCCAGCAGCTTAAAACGCGTAAAAGCCACAGATACGCAGTATTTT. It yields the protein CASSLKRVKATDTQYF.

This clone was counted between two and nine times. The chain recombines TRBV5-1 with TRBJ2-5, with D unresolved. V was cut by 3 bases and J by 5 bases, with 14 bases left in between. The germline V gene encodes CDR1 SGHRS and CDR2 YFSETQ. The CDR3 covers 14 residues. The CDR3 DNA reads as TGCGCCAGCAGCTCAACGGGCGGAACTGAGACCCAGTACTTC. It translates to CASSSTGGTETQYF.

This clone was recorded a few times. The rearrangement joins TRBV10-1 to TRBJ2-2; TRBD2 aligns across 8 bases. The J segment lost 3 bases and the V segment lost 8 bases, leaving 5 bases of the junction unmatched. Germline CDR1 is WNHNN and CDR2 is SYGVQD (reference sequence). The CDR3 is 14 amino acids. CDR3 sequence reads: CASRRGADTGELFF. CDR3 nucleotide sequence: TGCGCCAGCCGGCGGGGGGCGGACACCGGGGAGCTGTTTTTT.

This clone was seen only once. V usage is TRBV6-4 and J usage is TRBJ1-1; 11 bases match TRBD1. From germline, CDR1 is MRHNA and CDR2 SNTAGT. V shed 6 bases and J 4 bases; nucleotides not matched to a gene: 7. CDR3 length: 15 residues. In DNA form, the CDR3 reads TGTGCCAGCAGCCGGACAGGGGGCGCCGGCACTGAAGCTTTCTTT. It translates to CASSRTGGAGTEAFF.

The CDR3 nucleotides read TGCGCCAGCAGCCCAACCAGAGGGTTGGTCTACGAGCAGTACTTC. This gives the protein CASSPTRGLVYEQYF. The gene calls are TRBV5-1 and TRBJ2-7; possible D gene TRBD2, 5 bases. Germline V CDR1 and CDR2: SGHRS, YFSETQ. Trimming removed 4 bases at V and 3 bases at J, with 17 bases between. The CDR3 is 15 amino acids.

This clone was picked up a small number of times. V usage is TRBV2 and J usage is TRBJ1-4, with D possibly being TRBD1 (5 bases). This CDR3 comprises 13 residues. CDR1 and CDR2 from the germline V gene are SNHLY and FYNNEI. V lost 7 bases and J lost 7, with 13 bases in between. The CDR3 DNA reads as TGTGCCAGCACGCGGGCCGGGGGTGAAAAACTGTTTTTT. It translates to CASTRAGGEKLFF.

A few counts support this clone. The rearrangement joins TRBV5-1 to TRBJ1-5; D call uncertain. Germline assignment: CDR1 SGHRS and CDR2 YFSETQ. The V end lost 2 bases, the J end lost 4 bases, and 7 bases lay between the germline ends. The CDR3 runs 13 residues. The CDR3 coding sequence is TGCGCCAGCAGCTTCGAGAGGAATCAGCCCCAGCATTTT. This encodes CASSFERNQPQHF.

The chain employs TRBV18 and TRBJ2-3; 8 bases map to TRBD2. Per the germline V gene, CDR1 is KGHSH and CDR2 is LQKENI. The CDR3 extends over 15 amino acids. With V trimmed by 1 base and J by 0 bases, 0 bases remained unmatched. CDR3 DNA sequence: TGTGCCAGCTCACCACTAGCGGGAAGCACAGATACGCAGTATTTT. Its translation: CASSPLAGSTDTQYF.

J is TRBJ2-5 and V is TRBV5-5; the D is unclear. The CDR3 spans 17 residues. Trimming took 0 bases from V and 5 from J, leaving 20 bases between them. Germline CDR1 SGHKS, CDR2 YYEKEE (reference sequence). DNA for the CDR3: TGTGCCAGCAGCTTGGACTCTGTGTTGGGAAGTGCTGAGACCCAGTACTTC. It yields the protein CASSLDSVLGSAETQYF.

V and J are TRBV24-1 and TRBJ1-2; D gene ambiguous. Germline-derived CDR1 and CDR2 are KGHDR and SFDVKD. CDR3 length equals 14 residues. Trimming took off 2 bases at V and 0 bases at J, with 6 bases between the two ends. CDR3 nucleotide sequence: TGTGCCACCAGTGATTCTGGGGCTAACTATGGCTACACCTTC. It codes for CATSDSGANYGYTF.

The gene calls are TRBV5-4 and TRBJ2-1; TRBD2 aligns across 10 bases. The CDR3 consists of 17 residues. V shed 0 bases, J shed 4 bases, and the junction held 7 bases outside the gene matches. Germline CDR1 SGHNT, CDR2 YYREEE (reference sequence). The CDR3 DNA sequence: TGTGCCAGCAGCTTGGACCCCGTAGCGGGGGGTTACAATGAGCAGTTCTTC. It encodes CASSLDPVAGGYNEQFF.

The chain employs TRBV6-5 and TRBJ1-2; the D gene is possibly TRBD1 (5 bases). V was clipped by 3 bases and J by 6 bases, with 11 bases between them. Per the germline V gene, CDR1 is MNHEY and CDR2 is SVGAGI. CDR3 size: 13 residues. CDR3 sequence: CASSYGAGDGYTF. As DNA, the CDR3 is TGTGCCAGCAGTTATGGGGCGGGAGATGGCTACACCTTC.

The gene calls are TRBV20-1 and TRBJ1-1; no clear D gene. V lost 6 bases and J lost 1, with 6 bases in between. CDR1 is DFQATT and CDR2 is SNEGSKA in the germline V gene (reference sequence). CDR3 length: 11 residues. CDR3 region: CSAPENTEAFF. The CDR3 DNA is TGCAGTGCGCCGGAGAACACTGAAGCTTTCTTT.